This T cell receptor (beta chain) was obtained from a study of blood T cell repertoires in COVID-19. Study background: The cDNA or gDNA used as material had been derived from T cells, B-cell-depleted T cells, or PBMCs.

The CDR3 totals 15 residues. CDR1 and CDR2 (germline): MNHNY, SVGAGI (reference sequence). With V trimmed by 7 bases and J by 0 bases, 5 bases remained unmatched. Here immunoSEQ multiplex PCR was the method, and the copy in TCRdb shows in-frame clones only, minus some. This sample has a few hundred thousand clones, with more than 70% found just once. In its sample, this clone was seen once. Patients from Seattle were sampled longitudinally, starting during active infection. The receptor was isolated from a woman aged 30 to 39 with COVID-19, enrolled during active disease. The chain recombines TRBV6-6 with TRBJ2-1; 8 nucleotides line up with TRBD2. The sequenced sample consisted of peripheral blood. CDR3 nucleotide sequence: TGTGCCAGCACTCCGCGGGGGGACTCCTACAATGAGCAGTTCTTC. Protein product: CASTPRGDSYNEQFF.